This TCR beta chain was captured in a study of vaccination and CD4 T cells after COVID-19. On the study more broadly: Investigators drew the post-COVID samples a median around 93 days after diagnosis, with a range of 35 to 161.

A word on this clonotype: What it recognizes is unknown.

Study results and caveats: The median count of SARS-CoV-2-reactive clonotypes rose from roughly 21 to 40, not significantly. Convalescent patients displayed spike mono-reactivity in 304 of 307 vaccine-specific clones.

An Oncomine TCR Beta short-read assay was used to sequence the DNA from cultured CD4+ T cells. From cultured CD4+ T cells, genomic DNA was extracted. TCRdb analysed the PCR reads with MiXCR anew, one entry per CDR3 protein. This sample has over 10,000 distinct CDR3 sequences, with roughly 54% found just once. Treatment here: approximately nine-day PBMC culture with coronavirus spike peptide pools or control peptides (ViraFEST assay). There are 13 residues in the CDR3. J gave up 5 bases and V 7 bases, and 6 bases lay outside the gene matches. The germline CDR1 and CDR2 sequences are MNHNS and SASEGT. The V and J genes are TRBV6-1 and TRBJ1-1; 8 bases map to TRBD1. This clonotype originated in a human donor who had recovered from COVID-19. The sequenced sample was CD4+ T cells from blood, cultured in vitro. CDR3 sequence (DNA): TGTGCCAGCAACGACAGGGGCAGTACTGAAGCTTTCTTT. Translated, it gives CASNDRGSTEAFF.